Below, 8 T cell receptor beta chains from the same sample are listed, as sequenced in a study of response to subunit inactivated influenza vaccine. TCRdb used MiXCR to reprocess the RT-PCR reads, holding one entry per CDR3 protein. The sample records about 170,000 distinct CDR3 sequences, approximately 12% being singletons. The same sample was also studied in work on T cells expressing NK-cell markers. As that report states: UMIs were included in TCR beta cDNA generated by 5'RACE template switching.

Sequencing was performed on CD8+ T cells sorted from PBMCs, taken roughly 12 days after vaccination. The receptors originated from a middle-aged man who received an inactivated influenza vaccine.

The chain links TRBV5-6 to TRBJ2-1; D not resolved. From germline, CDR1 is SGHDT and CDR2 YYEEEE. The ends were cut back, 3 bases at V and 1 base at J, with 11 bases in the middle. There are 15 residues in the CDR3. CDR3 coding DNA: TGTGCCAGCAGCTACGGTAGACCTTCCTACAATGAGCAGTTCTTC. Residues: CASSYGRPSYNEQFF.

At least ten counts were recorded for this clonotype. The V gene is TRBV10-3, the J gene TRBJ2-3; D gene uncertain. The CDR3 totals 14 residues. Germline lookup yields CDR1 ENHRY and CDR2 SYGVKD. Deletions cut 2 bases from V and 2 bases from J, with 8 bases between. The CDR3: CAISEVVLTDTQYF. The CDR3 DNA is TGTGCCATCAGTGAGGTGGTCCTCACAGATACGCAGTATTTT.

This clonotype has more than one count but fewer than ten. V and J are TRBV5-6 and TRBJ1-2; D remains ambiguous. The ends were cut back, 4 bases at V and 4 bases at J, with 5 bases in the middle. The CDR3 contains 11 residues. Germline V CDR1 and CDR2: SGHDT, YYEEEE. CDR3: CASSQSYGYTF. The CDR3 DNA reads TGTGCCAGCAGCCAATCCTATGGCTACACCTTC.

V usage is TRBV2 and J usage is TRBJ2-7, with 7 bases that match TRBD1. J gave up 5 bases and V 7 bases, and 5 bases lay outside the gene matches. The CDR3 runs to 12 residues. Per the germline V gene, CDR1 is SNHLY and CDR2 is FYNNEI. Here the CDR3 reads CASKTGRDEQYF. In DNA, the CDR3 is TGTGCCAGCAAGACAGGGCGCGACGAGCAGTACTTC.

This clonotype was recorded many times. The chain uses TRBV27 and TRBJ2-7; 10 positions match TRBD1. The CDR3 extends over 14 amino acids. V lost 6 bases to trimming and J lost 4 bases; unmatched junction nucleotides: 6. Germline V gene data show CDR1 as MNHEY and CDR2 as SMNVEV (reference sequence). In nucleotides, the CDR3 is TGTGCCAGCAGCGCGGGACAGGGGAGTTACGAGCAGTACTTC. Amino acids: CASSAGQGSYEQYF.

The chain has TRBV11-2 and TRBJ1-5; TRBD1 matches at 8 bases. V dropped 0 bases and J dropped 8; count of bases not matched to a gene: 6. This CDR3 is built from 15 residues. Germline V lookup: CDR1 SGHAT, CDR2 FQNNGV. The CDR3: CASSLETGGGEPQHF. The CDR3 DNA follows: TGTGCCAGCAGCTTAGAAACAGGGGGAGGTGAGCCCCAGCATTTT. The full variable domain, rest sourced from reference TRBV11-2 and TRBJ1-5, is EAGVAQSPRYKIIEKRQSVAFWCNPISGHATLYWYQQILGQGPKLLIQFQNNGVVDDSQLPKDRFSAERLKGVDSTLKIQPAKLEDSAVYLCASSLETGGGEPQHFGDGTRLSIL.

This clonotype was seen a handful of times. The chain combines TRBV6-1 with TRBJ2-3, with 13 nucleotides matching TRBD2. The CDR3 has 16 residues. CDR1 is MNHNS and CDR2 is SASEGT in the germline V gene. With 7 bases clipped from V and 2 bases from J, the junction kept 6 bases outside the gene matches. CDR3 residues: CASTRTSGSITDTQYF. The CDR3 coding sequence is TGTGCCAGCACCCGGACTAGCGGGAGTATCACAGATACGCAGTATTTT.

The table lists this clonotype with a few counts. The chain has TRBV12-3 or TRBV12-4 and TRBJ2-2, with unresolved D. V was shortened by 3 bases and J by 4 bases, with 9 bases between the two germline ends. CDR3 length equals 14 residues. This CDR3 is CASSFVLSTGELFF. The CDR3 nucleotides read TGTGCCAGCAGTTTTGTCCTTTCCACCGGGGAGCTGTTTTTT.